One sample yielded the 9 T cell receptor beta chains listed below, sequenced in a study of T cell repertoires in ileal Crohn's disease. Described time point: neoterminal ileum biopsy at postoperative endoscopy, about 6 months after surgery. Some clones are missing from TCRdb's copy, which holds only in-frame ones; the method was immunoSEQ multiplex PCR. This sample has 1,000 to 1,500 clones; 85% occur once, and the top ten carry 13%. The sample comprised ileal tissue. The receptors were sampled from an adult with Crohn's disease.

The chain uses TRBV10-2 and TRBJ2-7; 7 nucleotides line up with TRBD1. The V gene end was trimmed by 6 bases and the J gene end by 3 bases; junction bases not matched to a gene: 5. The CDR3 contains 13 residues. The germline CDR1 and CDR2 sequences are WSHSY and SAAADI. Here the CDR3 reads CASSPGTDYEQYF. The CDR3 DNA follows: TGCGCCAGCAGCCCCGGGACAGACTACGAGCAGTACTTC.

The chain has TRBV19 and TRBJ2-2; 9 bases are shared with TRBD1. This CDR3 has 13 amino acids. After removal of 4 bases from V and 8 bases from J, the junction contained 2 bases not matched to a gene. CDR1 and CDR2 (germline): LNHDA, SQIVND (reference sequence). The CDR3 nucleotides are TGTGCCAGTAGTACACAGGGGGCAGGGGAGCTGTTTTTT. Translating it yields CASSTQGAGELFF.

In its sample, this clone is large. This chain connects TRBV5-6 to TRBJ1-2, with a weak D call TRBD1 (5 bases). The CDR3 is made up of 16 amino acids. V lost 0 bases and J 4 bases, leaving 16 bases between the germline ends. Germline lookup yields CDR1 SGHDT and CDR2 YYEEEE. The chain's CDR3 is CASSLGSGMKSYGYTF. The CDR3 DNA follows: TGTGCCAGCAGCTTGGGGTCAGGGATGAAAAGCTATGGCTACACCTTC.

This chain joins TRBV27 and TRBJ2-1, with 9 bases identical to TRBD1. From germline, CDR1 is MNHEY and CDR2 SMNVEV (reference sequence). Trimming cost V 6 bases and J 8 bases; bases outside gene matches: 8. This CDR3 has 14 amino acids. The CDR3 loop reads CASRDTGQGDEQFF. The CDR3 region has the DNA TGTGCCAGCAGGGACACGGGACAGGGCGATGAGCAGTTCTTC.

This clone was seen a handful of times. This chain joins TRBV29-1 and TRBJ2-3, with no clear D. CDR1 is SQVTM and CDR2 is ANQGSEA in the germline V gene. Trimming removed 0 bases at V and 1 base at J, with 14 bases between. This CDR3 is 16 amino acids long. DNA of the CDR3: TGCAGCGTTGAAGATTATTCAACTGCCGGCACAGATACGCAGTATTTT. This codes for CSVEDYSTAGTDTQYF.

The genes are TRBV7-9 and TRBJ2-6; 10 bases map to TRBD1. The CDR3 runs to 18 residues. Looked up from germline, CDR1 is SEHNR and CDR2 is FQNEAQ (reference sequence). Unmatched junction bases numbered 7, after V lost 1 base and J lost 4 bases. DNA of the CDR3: TGTGCCAGCAGCTTAGAAGTGGGACAGGGGTCCGGGGCCAACGTCCTGACTTTC. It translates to CASSLEVGQGSGANVLTF.

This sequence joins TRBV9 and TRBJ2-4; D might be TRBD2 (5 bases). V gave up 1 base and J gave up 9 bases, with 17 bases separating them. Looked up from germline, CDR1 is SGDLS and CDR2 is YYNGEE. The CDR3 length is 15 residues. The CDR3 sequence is CASSVTETQGSIQYF. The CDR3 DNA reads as TGTGCCAGCAGCGTAACTGAGACCCAAGGGAGCATTCAGTACTTC.

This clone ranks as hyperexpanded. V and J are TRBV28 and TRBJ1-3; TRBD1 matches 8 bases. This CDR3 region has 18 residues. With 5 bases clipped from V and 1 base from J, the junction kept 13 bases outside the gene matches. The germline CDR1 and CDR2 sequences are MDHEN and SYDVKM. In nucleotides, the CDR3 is TGTGCCAGCAGTCGCGGGACAGGACCGTTAAGGTCTGGAAACACCATATATTTT. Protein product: CASSRGTGPLRSGNTIYF. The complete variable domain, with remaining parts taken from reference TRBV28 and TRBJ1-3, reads DVKVTQSSRYLVKRTGEKVFLECVQDMDHENMFWYRQDPGLGLRLIYFSYDVKMKEKGDIPEGYSVSREKKERFSLILESASTNQTSMYLCASSRGTGPLRSGNTIYFGEGSWLTVV.

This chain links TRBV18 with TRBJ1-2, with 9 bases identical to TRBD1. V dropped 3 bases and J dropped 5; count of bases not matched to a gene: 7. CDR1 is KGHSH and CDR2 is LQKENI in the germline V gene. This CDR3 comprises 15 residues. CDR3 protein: CASSPPGQGGYGYTF. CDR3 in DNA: TGTGCCAGCTCACCGCCGGGACAGGGAGGATATGGCTACACCTTC.